This T cell receptor beta chain was documented in a study of blood T cell repertoires in COVID-19. As processed by the authors: For nucleated cells, counts were estimated from reference gene primer amplification. The assay was immunoSEQ multiplex PCR, and TCRdb's table has in-frame clones only and misses some. V and J calls and clone size are as listed in that table; D and trimming were resolved from the DNA. Among about 230,000 clones listed, over 65% were seen once. Per germline, CDR1 SGHTA and CDR2 FQGTGA. This CDR3 spans 14 amino acids. With V trimmed by 4 bases and J by 0 bases, 1 base remained unmatched.

This sequence joins TRBV7-3 and TRBJ2-7, with 9 bases matching TRBD1. The sequence was collected from an older woman with active or convalescent COVID-19. Source material: peripheral blood. This CDR3 reads CASSSTGGSYEQYF. CDR3 nucleotides: TGTGCCAGCAGCTCGACAGGGGGCTCCTACGAGCAGTACTTC.